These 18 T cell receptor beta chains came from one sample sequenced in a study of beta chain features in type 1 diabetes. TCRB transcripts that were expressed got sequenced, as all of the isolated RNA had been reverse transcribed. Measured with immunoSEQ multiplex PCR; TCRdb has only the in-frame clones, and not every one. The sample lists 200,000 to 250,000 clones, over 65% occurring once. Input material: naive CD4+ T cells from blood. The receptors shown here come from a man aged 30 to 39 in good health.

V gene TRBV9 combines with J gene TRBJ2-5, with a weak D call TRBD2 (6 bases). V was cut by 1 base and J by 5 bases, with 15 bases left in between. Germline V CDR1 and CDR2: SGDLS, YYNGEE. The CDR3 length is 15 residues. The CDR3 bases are TGTGCCAGCAGCGTATCTAGTACAGGAGGGGAGACCCAGTACTTC. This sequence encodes CASSVSSTGGETQYF.

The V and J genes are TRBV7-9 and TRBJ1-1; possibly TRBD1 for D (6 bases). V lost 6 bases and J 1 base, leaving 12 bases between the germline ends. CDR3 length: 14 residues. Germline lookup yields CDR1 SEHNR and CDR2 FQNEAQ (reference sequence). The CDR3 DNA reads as TGTGCCAGCAGGAGGGCAGGGGAGAACACTGAAGCTTTCTTT. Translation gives CASRRAGENTEAFF.

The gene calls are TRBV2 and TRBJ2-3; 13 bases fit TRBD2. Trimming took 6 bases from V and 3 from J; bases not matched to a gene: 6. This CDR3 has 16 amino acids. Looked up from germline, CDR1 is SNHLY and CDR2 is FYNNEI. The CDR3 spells CASRSRLAGGTDTQYF. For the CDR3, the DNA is TGTGCCAGCAGATCACGACTAGCGGGGGGTACAGATACGCAGTATTTT.

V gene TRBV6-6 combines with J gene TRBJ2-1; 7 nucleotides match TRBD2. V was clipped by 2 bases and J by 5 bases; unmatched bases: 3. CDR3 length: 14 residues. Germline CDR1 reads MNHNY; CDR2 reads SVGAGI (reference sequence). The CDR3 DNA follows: TGTGCCAGCAGTTACGAGCGGGGAAACAATGAGCAGTTCTTC. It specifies CASSYERGNNEQFF.

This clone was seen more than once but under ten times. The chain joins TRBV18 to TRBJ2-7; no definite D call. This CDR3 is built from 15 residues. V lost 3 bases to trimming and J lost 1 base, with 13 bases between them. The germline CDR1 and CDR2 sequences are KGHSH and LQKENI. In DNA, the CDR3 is TGTGCCAGCTCACCCCGAAAGTTAACTTCCTACGAGCAGTACTTC. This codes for CASSPRKLTSYEQYF.

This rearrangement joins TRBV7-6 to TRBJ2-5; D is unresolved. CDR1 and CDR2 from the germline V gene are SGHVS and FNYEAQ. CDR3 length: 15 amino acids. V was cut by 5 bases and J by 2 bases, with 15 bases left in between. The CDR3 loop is CASSPVGYTQETQYF. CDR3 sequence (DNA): TGTGCCAGCAGCCCAGTGGGCTACACTCAAGAGACCCAGTACTTC.

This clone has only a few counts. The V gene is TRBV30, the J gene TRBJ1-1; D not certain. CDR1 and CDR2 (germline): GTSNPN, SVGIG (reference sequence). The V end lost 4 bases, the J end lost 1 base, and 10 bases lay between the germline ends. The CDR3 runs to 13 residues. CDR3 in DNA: TGTGCCTGGACAACACGCCGGAACACTGAAGCTTTCTTT. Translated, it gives CAWTTRRNTEAFF. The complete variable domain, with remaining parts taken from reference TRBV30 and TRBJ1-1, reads SQTIHQWPATLVQPVGSPLSLECTVEGTSNPNLYWYRQAAGRGLQLLFYSVGIGQISSEVPQNLSASRPQDRQFILSSKKLLLSDSGFYLCAWTTRRNTEAFFGQGTRLTVV.

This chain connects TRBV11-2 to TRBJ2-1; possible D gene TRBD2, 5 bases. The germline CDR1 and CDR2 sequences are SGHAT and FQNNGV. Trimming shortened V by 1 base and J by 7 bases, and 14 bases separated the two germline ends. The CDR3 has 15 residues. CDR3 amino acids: CASSLVAGPLNEQFF. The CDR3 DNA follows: TGTGCCAGCAGCTTAGTTGCGGGTCCTTTGAATGAGCAGTTCTTC.

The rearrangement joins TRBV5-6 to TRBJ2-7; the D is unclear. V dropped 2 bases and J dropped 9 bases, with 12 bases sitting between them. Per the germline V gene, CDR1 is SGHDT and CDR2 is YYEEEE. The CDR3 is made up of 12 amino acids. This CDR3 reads CASSFSDLRQYF. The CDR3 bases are TGTGCCAGCAGCTTCTCGGACCTACGGCAGTACTTC.

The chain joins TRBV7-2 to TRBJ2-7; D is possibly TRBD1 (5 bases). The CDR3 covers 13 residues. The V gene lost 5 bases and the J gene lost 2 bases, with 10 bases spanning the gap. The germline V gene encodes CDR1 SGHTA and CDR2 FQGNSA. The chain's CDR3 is CASSVDITYEQYF. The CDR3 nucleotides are TGTGCCAGCAGCGTGGACATTACCTACGAGCAGTACTTC.

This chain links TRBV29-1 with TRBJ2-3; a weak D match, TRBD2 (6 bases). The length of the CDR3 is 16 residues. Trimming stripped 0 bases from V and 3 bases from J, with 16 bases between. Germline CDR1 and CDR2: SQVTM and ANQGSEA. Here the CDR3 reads CSVEERRGEETDTQYF. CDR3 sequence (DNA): TGCAGCGTTGAAGAACGGAGGGGAGAAGAGACAGATACGCAGTATTTT.

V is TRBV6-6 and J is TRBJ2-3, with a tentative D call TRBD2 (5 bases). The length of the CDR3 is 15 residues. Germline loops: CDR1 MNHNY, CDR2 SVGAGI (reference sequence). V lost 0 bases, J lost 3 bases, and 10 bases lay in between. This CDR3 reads CASSYSRLLTDTQYF. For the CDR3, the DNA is TGTGCCAGCAGTTACTCGCGACTATTGACAGATACGCAGTATTTT.

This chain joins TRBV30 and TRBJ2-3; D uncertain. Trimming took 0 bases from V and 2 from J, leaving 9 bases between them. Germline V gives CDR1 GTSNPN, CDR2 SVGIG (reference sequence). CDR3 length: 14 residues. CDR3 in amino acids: CAWSVGRNTDTQYF. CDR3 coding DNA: TGTGCCTGGAGTGTCGGCAGGAACACAGATACGCAGTATTTT.

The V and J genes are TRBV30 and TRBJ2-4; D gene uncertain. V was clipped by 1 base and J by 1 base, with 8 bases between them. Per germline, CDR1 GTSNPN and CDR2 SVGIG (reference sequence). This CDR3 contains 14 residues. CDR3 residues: CAWSGITAKNIQYF. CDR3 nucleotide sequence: TGTGCCTGGAGTGGTATCACGGCCAAAAACATTCAGTACTTC.

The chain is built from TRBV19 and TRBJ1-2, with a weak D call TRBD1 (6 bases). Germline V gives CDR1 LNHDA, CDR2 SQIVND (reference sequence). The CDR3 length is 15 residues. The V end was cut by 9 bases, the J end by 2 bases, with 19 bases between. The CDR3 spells CASSPAHRENYGYTF. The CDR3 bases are TGTGCCAGCTCCCCCGCGCACAGGGAAAACTATGGCTACACCTTC.

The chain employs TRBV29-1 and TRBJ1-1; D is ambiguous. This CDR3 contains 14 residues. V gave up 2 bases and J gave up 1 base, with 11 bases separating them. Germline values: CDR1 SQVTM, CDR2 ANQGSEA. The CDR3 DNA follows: TGCAGCGTTGAACTCCGGGCCTCGAACACTGAAGCTTTCTTT. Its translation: CSVELRASNTEAFF.

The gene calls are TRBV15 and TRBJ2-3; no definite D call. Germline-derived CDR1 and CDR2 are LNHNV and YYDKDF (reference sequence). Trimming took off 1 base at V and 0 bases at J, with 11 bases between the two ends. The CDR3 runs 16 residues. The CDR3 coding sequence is TGTGCCACCAGCAGAGTCATCTTTACTAGCACAGATACGCAGTATTTT. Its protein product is CATSRVIFTSTDTQYF.

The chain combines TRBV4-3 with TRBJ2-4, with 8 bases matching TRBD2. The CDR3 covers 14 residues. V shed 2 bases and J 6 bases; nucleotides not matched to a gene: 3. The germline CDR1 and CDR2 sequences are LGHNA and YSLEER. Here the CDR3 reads CASSQSTSVNIQYF. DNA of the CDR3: TGCGCCAGCAGCCAATCGACTAGCGTAAACATTCAGTACTTC.